The table lists the clone carrying this T cell receptor beta chain with a few counts. The CDR3 regions of TCR beta were amplified from RNA transcripts. The HTBI primer set was used in a first-round RT-PCR of the TCR CDR3. TCRdb itself ran the multiplex PCR reads through MiXCR, one entry per CDR3 protein. The sample shows hundreds of thousands of distinct CDR3 sequences, over 10% of them seen only once. Exclusion of patients followed from uncontrolled infection, other autoimmune disease, pregnancy or lactation. The record originates from a study of T cells in Graves' hyperthyroidism and ophthalmopathy. This CDR3 is 16 amino acids long. Between the trimmed V and J ends, which lost 4 bases and 4 bases, there was a span of 18 bases. Germline CDR1 reads MGHRA; CDR2 reads YSYEKL.

The rearrangement uses TRBV4-1 and TRBJ2-3, with D hard to call. This receptor was taken from a woman between 18 and 29 years old with Graves' hyperthyroidism. Sequenced: blood. CDR3 sequence: CASSLWGRVLPDTQYF. CDR3 nucleotide sequence: TGCGCCAGCAGCCTCTGGGGTAGGGTTCTACCAGATACGCAGTATTTT.